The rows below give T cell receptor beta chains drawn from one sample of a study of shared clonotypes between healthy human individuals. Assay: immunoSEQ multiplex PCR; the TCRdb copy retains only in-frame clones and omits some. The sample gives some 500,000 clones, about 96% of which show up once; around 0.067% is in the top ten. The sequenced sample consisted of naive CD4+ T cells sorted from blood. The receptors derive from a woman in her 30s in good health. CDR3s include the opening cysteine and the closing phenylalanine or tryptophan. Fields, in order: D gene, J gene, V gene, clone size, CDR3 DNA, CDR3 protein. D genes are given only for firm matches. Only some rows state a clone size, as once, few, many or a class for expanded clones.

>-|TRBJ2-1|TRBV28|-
TGTGCCAGCAGGGGTACTAGCTATGAGCAGTTCTTC
CASRGTSYEQFF
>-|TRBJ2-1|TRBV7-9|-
TGTGCCAGCAGCTTAGGTCGGGCTGAGCAGTTCTTC
CASSLGRAEQFF
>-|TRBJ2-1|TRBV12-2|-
TGTGCAAGTCGCTTTTCTAGGATTGAAGCCTACAATGAGCAGTTCTTC
CASRFSRIEAYNEQFF
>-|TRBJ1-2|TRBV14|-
TGTGCCAGCAGCCAATATGACGGCAGCTATGGCTACACCTTC
CASSQYDGSYGYTF
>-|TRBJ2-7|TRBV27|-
TGTGCCAGCAGTTTATTTGCGGGATCCTCCTACGAGCAGTACTTC
CASSLFAGSSYEQYF
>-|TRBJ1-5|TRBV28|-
TGTGCCAGCAGTTTCCAGGATGGTGGCAATCAGCCCCAGCATTTT
CASSFQDGGNQPQHF
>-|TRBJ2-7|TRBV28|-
TGTGCGTGGGGGGCGGGAGAATACGAGCAGTACTTC
CAWGAGEYEQYF
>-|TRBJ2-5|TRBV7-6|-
TGTGCCAGCAGCTTATATATAGCGGAGCCCCAAGAGACCCAGTACTTC
CASSLYIAEPQETQYF
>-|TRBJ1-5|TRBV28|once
TGTGCCAGCAGTTTAGGACAGCCCAGAGCCCAGCATTTT
CASSLGQPRAQHF
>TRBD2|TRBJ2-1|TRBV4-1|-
TGCGCCAGCAGCCCCCGGTCGGCTAGCGGCCCCTACAATGAGCAGTTCTTC
CASSPRSASGPYNEQFF
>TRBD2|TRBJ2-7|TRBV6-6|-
TGTGCCAGCAGGGAGCGGACTAGCGACTCCTACGAGCAGTACTTC
CASRERTSDSYEQYF
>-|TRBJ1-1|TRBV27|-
TGTGCCAGCAGTAAGGATTTAGGTACTGAAGCTTTCTTT
CASSKDLGTEAFF
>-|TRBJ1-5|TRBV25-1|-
TGTGCCAGCAGTGATACAGGGTATAATCAGCCCCAGCATTTT
CASSDTGYNQPQHF
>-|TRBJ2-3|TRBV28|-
TGTGCCAGCAGCCCTCAAATCAGAGATACGCAGTATTTT
CASSPQIRDTQYF
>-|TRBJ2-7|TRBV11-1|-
TGTGCCTCAAGGAGCCAGGTAGACGAGCAGTACTTC
CASRSQVDEQYF
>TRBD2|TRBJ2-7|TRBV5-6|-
TGTGCCAGCAGCCCCGGGACTAGCGCCTACGAGCAGTACTTC
CASSPGTSAYEQYF